This T cell receptor (beta chain) was observed in a study of neurological immune-mediated disorders (dated by TCRdb to 2018 to 2020). About the full investigation: The study compared peripheral blood TCR-beta repertoires of HTLV-I-associated myelopathy (HAM/TSP) patients, multiple sclerosis patients and healthy controls using UMI-based sequencing. The roughly 110 TCR-beta libraries included longitudinal samples, technical triplicates and paired sorted CD4+ and CD8+ T-cell subsets alongside PBMC samples. The cohort included approximately 68 subjects: about 15 with HAM/TSP, roughly 34 with multiple sclerosis, and some 20 healthy controls. The paper's findings and limits, for the study overall: TCR clonal expansion was highest in HAM/TSP patients and lowest in MS patients, with MS patients falling below even healthy controls. Expanded clones from different subjects shared no identical CDR3 amino acid sequences, which suggests that TCR-beta repertoires were private in all groups.

For CDR1 and CDR2, the germline V gene lists KGHSH and LQKENI. CDR3 length: 11 amino acids, cysteine to phenylalanine. Only the CDR3 DNA stays, 33 bases, in frame from base 1. V is reduced by 3 bases and J by 2 bases, leaving a spacing of 1 base between them. cDNA was synthesized by template-switch 5'RACE using a primer with a 10-nucleotide random unique molecular identifier that tagged each TCR transcript. Each sequencing run produced over 190 million TCR-beta sequences covering 15-18 subjects. Total RNA was extracted with the RNeasy kit. TCR-beta VDJ regions were amplified with primers for the TCR constant region and the 5'RACE anchor, using the KAPA Real-time Library Amplification kit. Sample indexes and Illumina adaptors were added in a first PCR, after which library yield was increased in a second PCR. After Ampure bead purification, the roughly 650 bp TCR product was size-selected on a 2% E-gel SizeSelection system. Before pooling, libraries had their quality checked on a Bioanalyzer, their concentration measured with Qubit, and their quantity determined with the Kapa Library Quantification kit. Libraries were sequenced paired-end 2 x 150 bp on an Illumina HiSeq 2500. To increase sequence diversity, 25-30% phiX was spiked into each library pool. On the study's bioinformatics: Quality-filtered reads were processed with the UMI-based MiGEC pipeline, which removed over 85% of raw TCR sequences during error correction. VDJ genes were aligned to IMGT germline references, and clonotypes were defined by unique CDR3 amino acid sequence plus V-J genes. Clonal expansion, Shannon diversity and CDR3 relatedness (CalcPairwiseDistances, ClusterSamples) were evaluated with VDJtools, and phylogenetic trees were built with CLCbio workbench. Clones with at least 8 unique UMIs were defined as expanded, with this threshold being based on coefficient-of-variation modelling across technical triplicates. TCRdb reprocessed the public reads (quality trimming at Q25 with fastp, clone calling with MiXCR) and kept in-frame beta chains. Here each entry gathers all rows of one CDR3 protein and keeps the most common genes and DNA. TCRdb, not the authors, supplied the V and J calls. The sample has some 46,000 distinct CDR3 sequences on record, about 9.3% of them singletons. The ten largest make up roughly 5.3% of the sample.

Unsorted PBMC libraries were generated from 2 million PBMCs stored in RNAlater at -80 °C until RNA extraction. Peripheral blood was subjected to Ficoll-Hypaque density gradient centrifugation to isolate PBMCs, which were then cryopreserved in liquid nitrogen. This clonotype has ten or more counts. It lacks a known antigen. The record has no base qualities; no much larger clone is one base away. This clonotype originated in a man aged 70 or older with HTLV-1-associated myelopathy (HAM/TSP). Here the chain combines TRBV18 and TRBJ1-1; confidence is insufficient to name the D gene. The sequenced material came from PBMCs. CDR3 region: CASSPNTEAFF. The DNA reads TGTGCCAGCTCACCCAACACTGAAGCTTTCTTT.